This TCR beta chain originates from a study of blood T cell repertoires in COVID-19. Across the whole study: The United States, Italy and Spain were the sources of the acute and convalescent COVID-19 samples. PBMCs, B-cell-depleted T cells, or T cells were the source of the cDNA or gDNA that made up the material.

This CDR3 contains 15 residues. CDR1 is KGHSH and CDR2 is LQKENI in the germline V gene. Unmatched junction bases numbered 8, after V lost 5 bases and J lost 4 bases. Data came from immunoSEQ multiplex PCR; TCRdb stores just in-frame clones and leaves some out. Of roughly 50,000 clones in the sample, under 90% were seen once. The chain carries TRBV18 and TRBJ2-7; 10 positions match TRBD1. The material sequenced was peripheral blood. The receptor's source is a woman of 80 years or more with acute or convalescent COVID-19. The CDR3 loop is CASSAQTGGMYEQYF. As DNA, the CDR3 is TGTGCCAGCTCAGCCCAGACAGGGGGCATGTACGAGCAGTACTTC.